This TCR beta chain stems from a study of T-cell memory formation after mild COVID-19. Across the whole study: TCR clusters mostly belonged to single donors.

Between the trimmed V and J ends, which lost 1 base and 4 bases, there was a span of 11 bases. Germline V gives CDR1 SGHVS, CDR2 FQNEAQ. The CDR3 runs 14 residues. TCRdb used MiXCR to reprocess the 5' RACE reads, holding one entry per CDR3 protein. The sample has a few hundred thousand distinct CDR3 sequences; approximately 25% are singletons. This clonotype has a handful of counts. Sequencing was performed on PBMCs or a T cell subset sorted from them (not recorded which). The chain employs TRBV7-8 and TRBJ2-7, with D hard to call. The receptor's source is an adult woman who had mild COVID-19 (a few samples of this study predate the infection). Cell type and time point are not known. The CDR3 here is CASSLEDWMYEQYF. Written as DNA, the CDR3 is TGTGCCAGCAGCTTAGAAGACTGGATGTACGAGCAGTACTTC.